The 20 T cell receptor beta chains below come from one sample, sequenced in a study of beta chain features in type 1 diabetes (dated by TCRdb to 2016 to 2019). Here is what the overall study found, with its caveats: Type 1 diabetes patients showed a moderate but significant shortening of TCRB CDR3 length in all four CD4+ subsets.

Receptors were amplified or captured by the immunoSEQ multiplex PCR assay. The High Capacity cDNA Reverse Transcription Kit was used to reverse transcribe all of the isolated RNA, meaning that expressed TCRB transcripts were what got sequenced. The source is immuneACCESS, and TCRdb retained only in-frame sequences with V and J called. Part of the clones is not carried over; for the studies checked, unresolved V genes explain less than half of this, and the remainder is unexplained. In this sample the table shows around 250,000 clones, approximately 14% of which occur a single time. In total, the top ten clones hold 0.015% to 0.02% of the sample. Their antigens are not known. Sequenced sample: naive CD4+ T cells from blood. The sample's cell subset or site, from its label and the paper: true naive CD4+ T cells. Receptors were obtained from a man in his thirties or forties with type 1 diabetes.

In this sample, this clone turned up a few times. The J gene is TRBJ2-7, the V gene TRBV18; weak D call: TRBD2 (6 bases). Deletions cut 2 bases from V and 0 bases from J, with 14 bases between. Germline CDR1 KGHSH, CDR2 LQKENI. This CDR3 has 16 amino acids. The CDR3 here is CASSPVGGDNSYEQYF. Written as DNA, the CDR3 is TGTGCCAGCTCACCAGTAGGAGGGGATAACTCCTACGAGCAGTACTTC.

This clone appeared a few times. The chain links TRBV5-1 to TRBJ2-1, with 7 bases fitting TRBD1. Germline loops: CDR1 SGHRS, CDR2 YFSETQ. V lost 4 bases and J lost 3; bases outside the gene matches: 7. There are 15 residues in the CDR3. CDR3 DNA sequence: TGCGCCAGCAGCCCCACGGACAGGAGCTACAATGAGCAGTTCTTC. This translates into CASSPTDRSYNEQFF.

The rearrangement links TRBV9 to TRBJ2-1; TRBD2 matches at 15 bases. Germline V lookup: CDR1 SGDLS, CDR2 YYNGEE. V gave up 4 bases and J gave up 4 bases; unmatched junction bases: 6. The CDR3 loop spans 17 amino acids. DNA of the CDR3: TGTGCCAGCAGCACGAGGACTAGCGGGGGGGGATACAATGAGCAGTTCTTC. This sequence encodes CASSTRTSGGGYNEQFF.

The chain employs TRBV7-8 and TRBJ2-1, with 8 bases aligning to TRBD2. CDR1 and CDR2 from the germline V gene are SGHVS and FQNEAQ. CDR3 length: 14 amino acids. V trimming: 8 bases; J trimming: 3 bases; junction bases outside the gene matches: 6. This CDR3 is CASSLAEIYNEQFF. The CDR3 coding sequence is TGTGCCAGCTCACTAGCGGAAATCTACAATGAGCAGTTCTTC.

This clone was picked up a small number of times. The V and J genes are TRBV30 and TRBJ2-5; D unclear. Per germline, CDR1 GTSNPN and CDR2 SVGIG (reference sequence). The CDR3 is made up of 14 amino acids. The V gene lost 3 bases and the J gene lost 4 bases, with 15 bases spanning the gap. The CDR3 here is CAWRAAARVETQYF. CDR3 DNA sequence: TGTGCCTGGAGGGCGGCGGCCCGGGTAGAGACCCAGTACTTC.

With regard to this clone: The junction and the germline gene differ at one end; a read error may be behind it. The V gene is TRBV2, the J gene TRBJ2-7, with unresolved D. This CDR3 spans 10 amino acids. Looked up from germline, CDR1 is SNHLY and CDR2 is FYNNEI. DNA of the CDR3: TGTGCCAGCAGTGACGGCGGCCCCCGATTT. It codes for CASSDGGPRF.

V is TRBV2 and J is TRBJ1-5, with 7 bases lining up with TRBD1. V was pared by 5 bases and J by 0 bases, with 4 bases of the junction left unmatched. From germline, CDR1 is SNHLY and CDR2 FYNNEI. The length of the CDR3 is 15 residues. DNA of the CDR3: TGTGCCAGCAGTCAACGACAGGGTAGCAATCAGCCCCAGCATTTT. Protein sequence: CASSQRQGSNQPQHF.

The chain combines TRBV12-5 with TRBJ2-3, with 7 bases aligning to TRBD1. With V trimmed by 4 bases and J by 10 bases, 8 bases remained unmatched. Per the germline V gene, CDR1 is LGHNT and CDR2 is FRNRAP. This CDR3 region has 13 residues. The CDR3 bases are TGTGCTAGTGGTTCAACAGGGGCCGGGGCGCAGTATTTT. Its translation: CASGSTGAGAQYF.

There are a few counts of this clone. The chain uses TRBV29-1 and TRBJ1-1; D unclear. The germline V and J ends were trimmed by 4 bases and 5 bases, with 17 bases remaining between them. The length of the CDR3 is 14 residues. Germline V CDR1 and CDR2: SQVTM, ANQGSEA. The CDR3 is CSVAQVTPGTEAFF. In DNA form, the CDR3 reads TGCAGCGTTGCCCAGGTTACCCCGGGGACTGAAGCTTTCTTT.

The V gene is TRBV29-1, the J gene TRBJ1-2; D is ambiguous. The V gene lost 7 bases and the J gene lost 8 bases, with 20 bases spanning the gap. CDR1 and CDR2 (germline): SQVTM, ANQGSEA. The CDR3 is 13 residues long. The CDR3: CSAPPTPDSGYTF. CDR3 nucleotide sequence: TGCAGCGCCCCCCCCACCCCGGATAGCGGCTACACCTTC.

This clone occurred a few times. The J gene is TRBJ2-2, the V gene TRBV11-3, with a possible D match to TRBD2 (5 bases). Germline values: CDR1 SGHNT, CDR2 YENEEA. The CDR3 consists of 15 residues. Trimming cost V 5 bases and J 4 bases, with 14 bases left between them. This CDR3 is CASSGIEGSTGELFF. The DNA for the CDR3 is TGTGCCAGCAGCGGAATCGAGGGAAGCACCGGGGAGCTGTTTTTT. Complete variable domain (other parts from reference TRBV11-3 and TRBJ2-2): EAGVVQSPRYKIIEKKQPVAFWCNPISGHNTLYWYLQNLGQGPELLIRYENEEAVDDSQLPKDRFSAERLKGVDSTLKIQPAELGDSAVYLCASSGIEGSTGELFFGEGSRLTVL.

A single count supports this clone. The gene calls are TRBV11-2 and TRBJ2-7; 8 nucleotides agree with TRBD1. J lost 3 bases, V lost 4 bases, and 8 bases had no gene match. The germline V gene has CDR1 SGHAT and CDR2 FQNNGV. The CDR3 covers 15 residues. CDR3 DNA sequence: TGTGCCAGCAGCTGGATCCCCGGACAGGGCTACGAGCAGTACTTC. This encodes CASSWIPGQGYEQYF.

This clone was picked up a small number of times. This rearrangement joins TRBV7-9 to TRBJ2-2; 10 nucleotides agree with TRBD1. Unmatched junction bases numbered 7, after V lost 5 bases and J lost 7 bases. Looked up from germline, CDR1 is SEHNR and CDR2 is FQNEAQ (reference sequence). This CDR3 comprises 15 residues. The CDR3 region has the DNA TGTGCCAGCAGCGTCATGGGACAGGGGATCGGGGAGCTGTTTTTT. This encodes CASSVMGQGIGELFF. Variable domain in full (rest from reference TRBV7-9 and TRBJ2-2): DTGVSQNPRHKITKRGQNVTFRCDPISEHNRLYWYRQTLGQGPEFLTYFQNEAQLEKSRLLSDRFSAERPKGSFSTLEIQRTEQGDSAMYLCASSVMGQGIGELFFGEGSRLTVL.

This clone was observed a handful of times. The chain combines TRBV5-1 with TRBJ2-3; TRBD1 matches at 9 bases. Germline V gene lookup returns CDR1 SGHRS and CDR2 YFSETQ. The V and J ends lost 0 bases and 6 bases, in that order; junction bases with no gene match: 5. This CDR3 has 15 amino acids. CDR3 sequence reads: CASSLGDREADTQYF. Written as DNA, the CDR3 is TGCGCCAGCAGCTTGGGGGACAGGGAAGCCGATACGCAGTATTTT.

The chain uses TRBV30 and TRBJ1-6; 8 nucleotides align to TRBD1. The CDR3 totals 15 residues. CDR1 is GTSNPN, CDR2 SVGIG, per germline (reference sequence). Trimming removed 1 base from V and 7 bases from J; junction bases left unmatched: 6. CDR3 in DNA: TGTGCCTGGAGTGCAATGACAGGGGTCAATTCACCCCTCCACTTT. Residues: CAWSAMTGVNSPLHF. Looking up the rest from reference TRBV30 and TRBJ1-6 gives the full variable domain: SQTIHQWPATLVQPVGSPLSLECTVEGTSNPNLYWYRQAAGRGLQLLFYSVGIGQISSEVPQNLSASRPQDRQFILSSKKLLLSDSGFYLCAWSAMTGVNSPLHFGNGTRLTVT.

This chain links TRBV18 with TRBJ1-2, with unresolved D. This CDR3 spans 12 amino acids. Germline lookup yields CDR1 KGHSH and CDR2 LQKENI. V was clipped by 0 bases and J by 8 bases, with 7 bases between them. The CDR3 coding sequence is TGTGCCAGCTCACCACCTAACAGCGGCTACACCTTC. Translation: CASSPPNSGYTF.

The chain recombines TRBV18 with TRBJ1-4; D is possibly TRBD1 (5 bases). Germline CDR1 reads KGHSH; CDR2 reads LQKENI. V lost 3 bases and J lost 8, with 10 bases in between. This CDR3 spans 13 amino acids. CDR3 protein: CASSPGEAEKLFF. The CDR3 nucleotides are TGTGCCAGCTCACCGGGGGAGGCGGAAAAACTGTTTTTT.

This clone was counted only a few times. V is TRBV15 and J is TRBJ1-2; D is unclear. Germline CDR1 is LNHNV and CDR2 is YYDKDF (reference sequence). V dropped 0 bases and J dropped 4 bases, with 3 bases sitting between them. CDR3 length: 12 amino acids. The CDR3 nucleotides are TGTGCCACCAGCAGAGACTTCTATGGCTACACCTTC. Residues: CATSRDFYGYTF.

The chain uses TRBV10-2 and TRBJ2-1; no definite D call. The V gene lost 5 bases and the J gene lost 4 bases, with 3 bases spanning the gap. This CDR3 has 11 residues. In germline, CDR1 is WSHSY, CDR2 SAAADI. The CDR3 loop is CASSSYNEQFF. For the CDR3, the DNA is TGCGCCAGCAGTTCATACAATGAGCAGTTCTTC.

J is TRBJ2-5 and V is TRBV7-9, with D tentatively TRBD1 (6 bases). V shed 5 bases and J shed 10 bases, with 23 bases lying between them. CDR1 SEHNR and CDR2 FQNEAQ come from the germline V gene (reference sequence). CDR3 length equals 15 residues. Here the CDR3 reads CASSLDSRLERDQYF. DNA for the CDR3: TGTGCCAGCAGCCTGGACAGCCGGTTGGAGCGTGACCAGTACTTC.